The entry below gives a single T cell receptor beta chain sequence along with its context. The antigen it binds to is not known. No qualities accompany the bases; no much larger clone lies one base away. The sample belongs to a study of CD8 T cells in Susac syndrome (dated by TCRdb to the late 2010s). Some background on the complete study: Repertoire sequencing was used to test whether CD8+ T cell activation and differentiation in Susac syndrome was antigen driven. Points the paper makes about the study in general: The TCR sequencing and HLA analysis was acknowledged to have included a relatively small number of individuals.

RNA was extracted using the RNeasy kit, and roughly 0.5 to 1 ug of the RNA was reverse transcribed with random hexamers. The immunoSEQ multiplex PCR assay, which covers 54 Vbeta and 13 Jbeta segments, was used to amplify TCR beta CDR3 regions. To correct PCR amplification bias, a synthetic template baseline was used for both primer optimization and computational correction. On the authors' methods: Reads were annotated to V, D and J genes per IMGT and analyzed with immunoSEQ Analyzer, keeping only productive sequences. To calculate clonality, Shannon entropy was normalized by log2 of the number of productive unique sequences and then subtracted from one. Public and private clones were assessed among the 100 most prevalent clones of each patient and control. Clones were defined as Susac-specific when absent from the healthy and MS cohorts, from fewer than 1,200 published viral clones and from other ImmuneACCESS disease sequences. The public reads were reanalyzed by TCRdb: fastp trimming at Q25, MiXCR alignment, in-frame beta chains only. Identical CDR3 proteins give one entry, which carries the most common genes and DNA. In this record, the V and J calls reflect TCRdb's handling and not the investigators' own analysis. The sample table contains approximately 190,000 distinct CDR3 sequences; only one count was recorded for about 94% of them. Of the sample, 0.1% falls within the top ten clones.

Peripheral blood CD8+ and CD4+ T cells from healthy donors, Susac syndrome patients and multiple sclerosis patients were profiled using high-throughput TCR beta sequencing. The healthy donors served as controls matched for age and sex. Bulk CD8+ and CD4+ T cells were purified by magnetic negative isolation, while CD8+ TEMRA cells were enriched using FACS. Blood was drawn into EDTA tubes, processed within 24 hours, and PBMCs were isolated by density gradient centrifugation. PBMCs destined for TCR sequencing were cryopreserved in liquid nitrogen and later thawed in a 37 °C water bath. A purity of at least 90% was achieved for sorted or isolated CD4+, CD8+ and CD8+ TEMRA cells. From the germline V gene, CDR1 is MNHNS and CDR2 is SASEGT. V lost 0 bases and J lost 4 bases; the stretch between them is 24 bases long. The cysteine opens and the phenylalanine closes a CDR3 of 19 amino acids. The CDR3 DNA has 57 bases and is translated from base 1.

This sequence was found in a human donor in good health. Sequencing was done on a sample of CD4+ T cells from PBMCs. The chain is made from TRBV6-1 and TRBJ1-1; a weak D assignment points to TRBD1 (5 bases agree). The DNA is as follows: TGTGCCAGCAGTGAAGCGCTTAGGGGAGGGTTCCGGTTGGGCACTGAAGCTTTCTTT. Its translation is CASSEALRGGFRLGTEAFF.